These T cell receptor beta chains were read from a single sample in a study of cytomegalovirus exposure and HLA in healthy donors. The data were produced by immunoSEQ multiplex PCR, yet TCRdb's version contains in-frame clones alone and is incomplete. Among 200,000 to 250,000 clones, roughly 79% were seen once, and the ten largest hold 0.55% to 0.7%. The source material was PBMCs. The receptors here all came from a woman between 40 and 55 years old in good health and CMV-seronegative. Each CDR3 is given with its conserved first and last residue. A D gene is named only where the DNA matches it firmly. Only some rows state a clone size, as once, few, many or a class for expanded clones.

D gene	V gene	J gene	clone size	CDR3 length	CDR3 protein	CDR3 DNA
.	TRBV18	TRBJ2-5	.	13	CASSIKGGETQYF	TGTGCCAGCTCAATAAAGGGAGGAGAGACCCAGTACTTC
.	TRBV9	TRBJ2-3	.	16	CASSVAGGGATDTQYF	TGTGCCAGCAGCGTAGCTGGAGGGGGGGCCACAGATACGCAGTATTTT
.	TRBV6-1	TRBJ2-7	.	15	CASSEDSRGTYEQYF	TGTGCCAGCAGTGAAGATTCCAGGGGAACCTACGAGCAGTACTTC
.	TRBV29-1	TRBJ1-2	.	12	CSVVYSNYGYTF	TGCAGCGTTGTCTATTCGAACTATGGCTACACCTTC
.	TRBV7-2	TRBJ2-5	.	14	CASSWDSYQETQYF	TGTGCCAGCAGCTGGGACTCTTACCAAGAGACCCAGTACTTC
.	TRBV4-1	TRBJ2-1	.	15	CASSQPPRTAGEQFF	TGCGCCAGCAGCCAACCCCCCCGGACGGCAGGGGAGCAGTTCTTC
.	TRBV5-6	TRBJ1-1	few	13	CASSLQGIAEAFF	TGTGCCAGCAGCTTGCAGGGAATCGCTGAAGCTTTCTTT
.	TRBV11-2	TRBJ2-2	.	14	CASKGHSNTGELFF	TGTGCCAGCAAGGGACATTCGAACACCGGGGAGCTGTTTTTT
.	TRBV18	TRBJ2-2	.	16	CASSLPTGSSTGELFF	TGTGCCAGCTCACTCCCCACAGGGTCGTCCACCGGGGAGCTGTTTTTT
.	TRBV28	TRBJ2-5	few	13	CASSPGLFMTQYF	TGTGCCAGCAGTCCCGGACTGTTCATGACCCAGTACTTC
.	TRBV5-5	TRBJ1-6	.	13	CASSLATESPLHF	TGTGCCAGCAGCTTGGCCACAGAGTCACCCCTCCACTTT
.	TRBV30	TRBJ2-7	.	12	CAWSPQGYEQYF	TGTGCCTGGAGTCCCCAGGGGTACGAGCAGTACTTC
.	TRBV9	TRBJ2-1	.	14	CASSDQLEFGEQFF	TGTGCCAGCAGCGATCAATTAGAGTTTGGTGAGCAGTTCTTC
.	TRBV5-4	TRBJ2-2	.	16	CASSYAGGLNTGELFF	TGTGCCAGCAGCTACGCAGGGGGGTTGAACACCGGGGAGCTGTTTTTT
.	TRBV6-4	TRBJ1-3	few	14	CASSEGGFGNTIYF	TGTGCCAGCAGTGAAGGGGGTTTCGGAAACACCATATATTTT
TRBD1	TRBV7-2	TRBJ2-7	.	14	CASSLTGAVYEQYF	TGTGCCAGCAGCTTAACAGGGGCTGTTTACGAGCAGTACTTC
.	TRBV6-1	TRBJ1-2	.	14	CASSIGAINYGYTF	TGTGCCAGCAGTATAGGGGCGATCAACTATGGCTACACCTTC
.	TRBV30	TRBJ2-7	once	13	CATGRRSSYEQYF	TGTGCCACCGGCAGGAGGAGCTCCTACGAGCAGTACTTC
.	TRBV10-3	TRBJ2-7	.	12	CARRTETYEQYF	TGTGCCAGACGGACAGAAACCTACGAGCAGTACTTC
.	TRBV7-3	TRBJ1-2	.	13	CASSRGGGEGYTF	TGTGCCAGCAGTAGAGGGGGGGGCGAAGGCTACACCTTC
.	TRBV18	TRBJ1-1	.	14	CASSRTPGDTEAFF	TGTGCCAGCTCTAGGACCCCCGGGGACACTGAAGCTTTCTTT
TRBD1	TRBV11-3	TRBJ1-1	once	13	CASSIRTGPEAFF	TGTGCCAGCAGCATCCGGACAGGGCCCGAAGCTTTCTTT
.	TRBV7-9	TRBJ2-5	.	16	CASSFWVGQAQETQYF	TGTGCCAGCAGCTTTTGGGTGGGTCAGGCCCAAGAGACCCAGTACTTC
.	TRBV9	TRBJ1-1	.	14	CASSSRDTYTEAFF	TGTGCCAGCAGCTCCCGGGACACTTACACTGAAGCTTTCTTT
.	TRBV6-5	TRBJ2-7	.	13	CASSQVLTYEQYF	TGTGCCAGCAGTCAAGTACTCACCTACGAGCAGTACTTC
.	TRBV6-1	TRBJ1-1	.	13	CASSEWAEAEAFF	TGTGCCAGCAGTGAGTGGGCAGAAGCTGAAGCTTTCTTT
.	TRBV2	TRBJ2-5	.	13	CASSEQGARVQYF	TGTGCCAGCAGTGAACAAGGGGCCCGGGTCCAGTACTTC
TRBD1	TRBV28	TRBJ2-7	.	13	CASRGTGLDEQYF	TGTGCCAGCAGAGGGACAGGGTTGGACGAGCAGTACTTC
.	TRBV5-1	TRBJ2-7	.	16	CASSFRDARGSYEQYF	TGCGCCAGCAGCTTCCGAGACGCTCGGGGGTCCTACGAGCAGTACTTC
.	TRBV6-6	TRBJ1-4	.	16	CASSTHRVGLNEKLFF	TGTGCCAGCAGTACACACAGGGTGGGGCTGAATGAAAAACTGTTTTTT
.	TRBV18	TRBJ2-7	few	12	CASSPLGHEQYF	TGTGCCAGCTCACCCCTGGGGCACGAGCAGTACTTC
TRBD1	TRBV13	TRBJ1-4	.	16	CASSLARDRGHEKLFF	TGTGCCAGCAGCTTAGCCCGGGACAGGGGTCATGAAAAACTGTTTTTT
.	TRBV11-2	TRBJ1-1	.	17	CASSLGGRVMRNTEAFF	TGTGCCAGCAGCTTAGGAGGCAGGGTTATGCGAAACACTGAAGCTTTCTTT